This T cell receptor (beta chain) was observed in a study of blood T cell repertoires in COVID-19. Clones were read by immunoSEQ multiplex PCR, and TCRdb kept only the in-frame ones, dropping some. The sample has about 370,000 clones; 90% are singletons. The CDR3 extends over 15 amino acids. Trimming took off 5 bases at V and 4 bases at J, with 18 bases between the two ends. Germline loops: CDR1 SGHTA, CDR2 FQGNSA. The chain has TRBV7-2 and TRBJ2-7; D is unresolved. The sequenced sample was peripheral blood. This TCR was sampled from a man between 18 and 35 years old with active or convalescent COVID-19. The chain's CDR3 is CASSPGLDVVYEQYF. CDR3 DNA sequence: TGTGCCAGCAGCCCAGGCCTCGACGTCGTTTACGAGCAGTACTTC.